Given below is one T cell receptor beta chain in context. As yet, its antigen is unknown. The CDR3 sequence is 14 residues long. This sample is drawn from a study of human T cells and chemical hapten exposure. Looking at the study overall: There were weekly diphenylcyclopropenone doses to the scalp for patients throughout the approximately 25-week study. Study conclusions and caveats: The number of TCRs above 1 in 1000 frequency did not change after DPC sensitization.

Individual cDNA molecules had unique molecular identifiers attached to them by the library. TCRdb ran MiXCR on the RACE reads and lists one entry per CDR3 protein. This table has 350,000 to 450,000 distinct CDR3 sequences, roughly 5.3% appearing once. Time point here: pre-sensitization, week 0. Treatment in this sample: therapeutic diphenylcyclopropenone sensitization with weekly scalp DPC. The V gene is TRBV21-1, the J gene TRBJ2-5. TRBV21-1 is listed as a pseudogene. This receptor was identified in a woman aged 45-65 years with alopecia areata. Some clones in this sample may be carry-over from other donors' samples. Sequenced here: whole blood, sampled in connection with sensitization to the hapten diphenylcyclopropenone (DPC). The CDR3 spells CASSARTVQETQYF. CDR3 DNA: TGTGCCAGCAGCGCACGGACGGTCCAAGAGACCCAGTACTTC.